These 29 T cell receptor beta chains originate from one sample sequenced in a study. Cells sorted as Tregs were CD4+, CD25+ and CD127-/low. From the 5' RACE reads, TCRdb called clonotypes with MiXCR, one entry per CDR3 protein. The sample includes 13,000 or so distinct CDR3 sequences, just over 50% of them seen just once. Material: tumor-infiltrating Tregs sorted from the breast tumor. These receptors originate from a female donor with breast cancer.

The chain couples TRBV20-1 to TRBJ1-2; no firm D call. The CDR3 contains 11 residues. The V gene's germline CDR1 is DFQATT and CDR2 SNEGSKA (reference sequence). Deletions cut 6 bases from V and 2 bases from J, with 7 bases between. For the CDR3, the DNA is TGCAGTGCCACTTTAAACTATGGCTACACCTTC. Translated: CSATLNYGYTF.

In this sample, this clonotype turned up once. The chain links TRBV20-1 to TRBJ1-2; no clear D. This CDR3 region has 13 residues. Germline-derived CDR1 and CDR2 are DFQATT and SNEGSKA (reference sequence). V shed 3 bases and J shed 3 bases, with 11 bases lying between them. The CDR3 coding sequence is TGCAGTGCTAGTCATCGGGGTGACTATGGCTACACCTTC. This translates into CSASHRGDYGYTF.

This clonotype was found a few times. The chain has TRBV6-5 and TRBJ1-5; no firm D call. The germline V and J ends were trimmed by 6 bases and 5 bases, with 11 bases remaining between them. The CDR3 has 13 amino acids. CDR1 is MNHEY and CDR2 is SVGAGI in the germline V gene. The CDR3 here is CASRRIGDQPQHF. The DNA for the CDR3 is TGTGCCAGCAGACGCATTGGGGATCAGCCCCAGCATTTT.

In the case of this clonotype: The junction does not match germline at one end; this may be a read error. The genes are TRBV12-3 or TRBV12-4 and TRBJ2-3; the D is unclear. This CDR3 contains 14 residues. The CDR3 DNA sequence: TGTACCAGCAGATTGGCGGCGGGCACAGATACGCAGTATTTT. This encodes CTSRLAAGTDTQYF.

As regards this clonotype: Compared with germline, one end of the junction differs, possibly owing to a read error. The rearrangement joins TRBV5-1 to TRBJ2-5; TRBD1 aligns across 7 bases. Germline V gene lookup returns CDR1 SGHRS and CDR2 YFSETQ. CDR3 length: 14 amino acids. The CDR3 nucleotides read TGCGCCAGCGGCTTGGGGACAGCCCAAGAGACCCAGTACTTC. Translation gives CASGLGTAQETQYF.

The chain employs TRBV4-2 and TRBJ2-2; D remains ambiguous. The V gene lost 0 bases and the J gene lost 8 bases, with 19 bases spanning the gap. Germline CDR1 and CDR2: LGHNA and YNFKEQ. The CDR3 covers 17 residues. In nucleotides, the CDR3 is TGTGCCAGCAGCCAAGAAGGTCGCGGTGCCGATTTTGGGGAGCTGTTTTTT. Its translation is CASSQEGRGADFGELFF.

The J gene is TRBJ2-5, the V gene TRBV10-3; 9 positions agree with TRBD1. The CDR3 is made up of 14 amino acids. Trimming removed 6 bases from V and 1 base from J; junction bases left unmatched: 3. The germline V gene encodes CDR1 ENHRY and CDR2 SYGVKD. The CDR3 is CAIRTGQGQETQYF. In DNA form, the CDR3 reads TGTGCCATCAGGACGGGACAGGGCCAAGAGACCCAGTACTTC.

The chain's CDR3 is CASSSTGDSTDTQYF. The CDR3 DNA reads TGTGCCAGCAGTTCCACAGGGGATAGCACAGATACGCAGTATTTT. V is TRBV28 and J is TRBJ2-3; TRBD1 matches at 7 bases. V lost 4 bases to trimming and J lost 0 bases; unmatched junction nucleotides: 4. Germline V gene data show CDR1 as MDHEN and CDR2 as SYDVKM. This CDR3 has 15 residues.

CDR3 sequence: CASSPTFTEAFF. The CDR3, as DNA: TGTGCCAGCAGCCCCACTTTCACTGAAGCTTTCTTT. This rearrangement joins TRBV7-9 to TRBJ1-1, with D unresolved. Germline V CDR1 and CDR2: SEHNR, FQNEAQ (reference sequence). Trimming pared 5 bases from V and 4 bases from J, leaving 8 bases between. The CDR3 loop spans 12 amino acids.

The chain is built from TRBV6-4 and TRBJ2-2, with D uncertain. From germline, CDR1 is MRHNA and CDR2 SNTAGT. V was trimmed by 2 bases and J by 0 bases, leaving 1 base between them. The CDR3 runs 13 residues. The DNA for the CDR3 is TGTGCCAGCAGTGACACGAACACCGGGGAGCTGTTTTTT. This gives the protein CASSDTNTGELFF.

The chain employs TRBV20-1 and TRBJ2-4; D is ambiguous. CDR3 length equals 13 residues. V lost 5 bases and J 7 bases, leaving 15 bases between the germline ends. Germline V gene lookup returns CDR1 DFQATT and CDR2 SNEGSKA (reference sequence). CDR3 amino acids: CSASITVSNIQYF. The CDR3 DNA reads TGCAGTGCTTCTATAACGGTCTCGAACATTCAGTACTTC.

The sample holds one count of this clonotype. The V gene is TRBV5-6, the J gene TRBJ2-4; D could derive from TRBD1 or TRBD2 (5 bases each). Germline CDR1 reads SGHDT; CDR2 reads YYEEEE. Trimming cost V 0 bases and J 1 base, with 5 bases left between them. The CDR3 has 14 residues. CDR3 sequence reads: CASSLGGAKNIQYF. The DNA of the CDR3 is TGTGCCAGCAGCTTGGGGGGGGCCAAAAACATTCAGTACTTC.

V and J are TRBV28 and TRBJ1-5; D unclear. Germline CDR1 and CDR2: MDHEN and SYDVKM. The V gene lost 7 bases and the J gene lost 3 bases, with 10 bases spanning the gap. CDR3 length: 13 amino acids. DNA of the CDR3: TGTGCCAGCATCTCCCAGCCCAATCAGCCCCAGCATTTT. Translation: CASISQPNQPQHF.

This clonotype has a single count. At one end, the junction sequence differs from germline, possibly due to a read error. The DNA for the CDR3 is TGCGCCAGCGGCTTGTCAGAGACCCAGTACTTC. Amino acids: CASGLSETQYF. V gene TRBV5-1 combines with J gene TRBJ2-5; D call uncertain. The CDR3 runs 11 residues. CDR1 is SGHRS, CDR2 YFSETQ, per germline.

This clonotype was observed a handful of times. The V gene is TRBV18, the J gene TRBJ1-3, with 9 bases aligning to TRBD1. The V gene's germline CDR1 is KGHSH and CDR2 LQKENI. This CDR3 comprises 20 residues. With V trimmed by 0 bases and J by 2 bases, 14 bases remained unmatched. CDR3 sequence (DNA): TGTGCCAGCTCACCACCGGTCCCGGGACAGGGCTTTTTTGCTGGAAACACCATATATTTT. This codes for CASSPPVPGQGFFAGNTIYF.

V gene TRBV29-1 combines with J gene TRBJ1-3, with 7 bases identical to TRBD1. Germline CDR1 reads SQVTM; CDR2 reads ANQGSEA. This CDR3 is 13 amino acids long. V lost 6 bases to trimming and J lost 1 base; unmatched junction nucleotides: 3. DNA for the CDR3: TGCAGCGTGCGACAGGGTTCTGGAAACACCATATATTTT. Its translation: CSVRQGSGNTIYF.

As for this clonotype: The CDR3 does not end in the conserved phenylalanine or tryptophan, so this is likely a read error. The chain combines TRBV27 with TRBJ2-5; 9 bases are shared with TRBD1. V shed 6 bases, J shed 3 bases, and the junction held 5 bases outside the gene matches. Germline loops: CDR1 MNHEY, CDR2 SMNVEV (reference sequence). The CDR3 runs to 14 residues. The CDR3 sequence is CASSLTGGKETQYL. The DNA for the CDR3 is TGTGCCAGCAGCTTGACAGGGGGAAAAGAGACCCAGTACCTC.

This chain links TRBV4-3 with TRBJ2-3; D gene ambiguous. The CDR3 contains 14 residues. V was clipped by 5 bases and J by 0 bases, with 9 bases between them. CDR1 is LGHNA, CDR2 YSLEER, per germline. For the CDR3, the DNA is TGCGCCAGCAGCTACCGACTGAGCACAGATACGCAGTATTTT. Its protein is CASSYRLSTDTQYF.

The chain carries TRBV30 and TRBJ2-7; the match to TRBD2 covers 10 bases. The V gene's germline CDR1 is GTSNPN and CDR2 SVGIG (reference sequence). J was trimmed by 5 bases and V by 0 bases; bases with no gene match: 4. This CDR3 has 14 residues. CDR3 bases: TGTGCCTGGAGTGTGGGACTAGCGTTGCACGAGCAGTACTTC. Protein sequence: CAWSVGLALHEQYF. The whole variable domain, remainder taken from reference TRBV30 and TRBJ2-7, is SQTIHQWPATLVQPVGSPLSLECTVEGTSNPNLYWYRQAAGRGLQLLFYSVGIGQISSEVPQNLSASRPQDRQFILSSKKLLLSDSGFYLCAWSVGLALHEQYFGPGTRLTVT.

V is TRBV7-2 and J is TRBJ1-3; TRBD1 might be the D (6 bases). The CDR3 is 16 amino acids. The V end was cut by 5 bases, the J end by 0 bases, with 14 bases between. CDR1 is SGHTA, CDR2 FQGNSA, per germline. CDR3 sequence reads: CASSLTMTGSGNTIYF. The CDR3 bases are TGTGCCAGCAGCCTAACAATGACAGGCTCTGGAAACACCATATATTTT.

The V call is TRBV5-1, the J call TRBJ2-6, with 9 bases that match TRBD2. The V gene's germline CDR1 is SGHRS and CDR2 YFSETQ. V lost 3 bases and J lost 1; bases outside the gene matches: 8. The CDR3 has 18 amino acids. The CDR3 nucleotides are TGCGCCAGCAGCTCGTCGATAGCGGGGGATTCTGGGGCCAACGTCCTGACTTTC. This gives the protein CASSSSIAGDSGANVLTF.

This chain uses TRBV6-2 or TRBV6-3 with TRBJ2-2, with no clear D. Trimming pared 5 bases from V and 3 bases from J, leaving 7 bases between. The CDR3 totals 13 residues. CDR1 MNHEY and CDR2 SVGEGT come from the germline V gene. CDR3 nucleotide sequence: TGTGCCAGCAGTAAAAGTGACACCGGGGAGCTGTTTTTT. Protein product: CASSKSDTGELFF.

The chain carries TRBV7-9 and TRBJ2-5; D may correspond to TRBD1 or TRBD2 (6 bases each). CDR1 is SEHNR and CDR2 is FQNEAQ in the germline V gene (reference sequence). The CDR3 has 12 amino acids. Here the CDR3 reads CAVDRGRETQYF. CDR3 coding DNA: TGTGCGGTCGACCGGGGGCGAGAGACCCAGTACTTC. Full variable domain (outside the CDR3, taken from reference TRBV7-9 and TRBJ2-5): DTGVSQNPRHKITKRGQNVTFRCDPISEHNRLYWYRQTLGQGPEFLTYFQNEAQLEKSRLLSDRFSAERPKGSFSTLEIQRTEQGDSAMYLCAVDRGRETQYFGPGTRLLVL.

Worth noting for this clonotype: Because the CDR3 is missing its conserved closing phenylalanine or tryptophan, this is likely a read error. V gene TRBV7-9 combines with J gene TRBJ2-3; 8 bases agree with TRBD1. Germline CDR1 SEHNR, CDR2 FQNEAQ (reference sequence). V shed 8 bases, J shed 2 bases, and the junction held 18 bases outside the gene matches. The CDR3 loop spans 18 amino acids. CDR3 in DNA: TGTGCCAGCGGACGAGGGCCTGAGACAGGGGCCTCCACAGATACGCAGTATCTT. This sequence encodes CASGRGPETGASTDTQYL.

This clonotype was seen more than once but under ten times. V and J are TRBV12-3 or TRBV12-4 and TRBJ1-2, with TRBD1 as a possible D gene (5 bases). The CDR3 extends over 13 amino acids. Trimming shortened V by 6 bases and J by 4 bases, and 12 bases separated the two germline ends. This chain's CDR3 is CASSQSGIYGYTF. DNA of the CDR3: TGTGCCAGCAGCCAATCAGGGATCTATGGCTACACCTTC.

The chain carries TRBV14 and TRBJ2-1; maybe TRBD2 (5 bases). Germline loops: CDR1 SGHDN, CDR2 FVKESK. Trimming left V 5 bases short and J 0 bases short, with 11 bases between. The CDR3 spans 15 residues. CDR3 nucleotide sequence: TGTGCCAGCAGCGAAGGACTCGGCTCCTACAATGAGCAGTTCTTC. Translation: CASSEGLGSYNEQFF.

The rearrangement joins TRBV4-3 to TRBJ2-1; TRBD2 matches 10 bases. The CDR3 runs 15 residues. The germline gives CDR1 LGHNA, CDR2 YSLEER. J lost 6 bases, V lost 1 base, and 3 bases had no gene match. For the CDR3, the DNA is TGCGCCAGCAGCCAAGCAGCGGGGGGGGGCAATGAGCAGTTCTTC. Its protein product is CASSQAAGGGNEQFF.

This clonotype has just a few counts. The chain recombines TRBV4-1 with TRBJ2-1, with TRBD2 identical over 8 bases. V was clipped by 3 bases and J by 8 bases; unmatched bases: 15. CDR3 length: 17 residues. Germline V CDR1 and CDR2: MGHRA, YSYEKL. CDR3 bases: TGCGCCAGCAGCCATAGGATCACTAGCGGAATGGACGATGAGCAGTTCTTC. Residues: CASSHRITSGMDDEQFF.

The chain has TRBV6-5 and TRBJ2-5, with 7 bases fitting TRBD1. V shed 5 bases, J shed 1 base, and the junction held 10 bases outside the gene matches. In germline, CDR1 is MNHEY, CDR2 SVGAGI. The CDR3 length is 16 residues. CDR3 protein: CASSPHGTEAQETQYF. The CDR3 nucleotides read TGTGCCAGCAGTCCCCATGGGACAGAAGCCCAAGAGACCCAGTACTTC.